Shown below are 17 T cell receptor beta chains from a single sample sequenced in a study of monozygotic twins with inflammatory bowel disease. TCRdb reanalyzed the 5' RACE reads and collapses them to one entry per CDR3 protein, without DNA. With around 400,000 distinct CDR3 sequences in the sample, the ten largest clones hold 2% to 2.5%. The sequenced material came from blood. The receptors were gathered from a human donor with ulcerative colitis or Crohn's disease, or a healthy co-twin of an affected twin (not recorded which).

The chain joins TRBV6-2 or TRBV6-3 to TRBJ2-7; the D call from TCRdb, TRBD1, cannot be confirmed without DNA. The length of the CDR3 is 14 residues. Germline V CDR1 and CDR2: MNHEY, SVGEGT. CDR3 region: CASTGAGSSYEQYF.

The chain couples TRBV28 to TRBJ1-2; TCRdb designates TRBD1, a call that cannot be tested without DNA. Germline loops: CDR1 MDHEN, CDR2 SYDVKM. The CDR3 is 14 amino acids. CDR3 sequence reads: CASSAGTVNYGYTF.

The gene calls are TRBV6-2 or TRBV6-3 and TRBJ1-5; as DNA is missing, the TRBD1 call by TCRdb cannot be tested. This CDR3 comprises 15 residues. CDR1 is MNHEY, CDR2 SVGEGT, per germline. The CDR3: CASRPDGTGGQPQHF.

CDR3 region: CASSFRAGGRGNQPQHF. The rearrangement links TRBV27 to TRBJ1-5; TCRdb selects TRBD1, and the lack of DNA leaves this call unchecked. CDR3 size: 17 residues. The germline CDR1 and CDR2 sequences are MNHEY and SMNVEV (reference sequence).

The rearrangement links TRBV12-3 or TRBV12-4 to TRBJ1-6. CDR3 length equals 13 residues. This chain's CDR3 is CASSLYSNSPLHF.

The CDR3 is CASSQLGSGREQYF. V gene TRBV4-1 combines with J gene TRBJ2-7; the TRBD1 assignment by TCRdb is unverifiable without DNA. Germline CDR1 and CDR2: MGHRA and YSYEKL. The CDR3 is 14 residues long.

The CDR3: CAWRPQEEGYGYTF. The chain carries TRBV30 and TRBJ1-2; TCRdb's assignment of TRBD1 cannot be checked, as there is no DNA. CDR1 GTSNPN and CDR2 SVGIG come from the germline V gene (reference sequence). The CDR3 extends over 14 amino acids.

The CDR3 sequence: CASSPTAGIDNSPLHF. The chain is built from TRBV7-9 and TRBJ1-6; checking the TCRdb D call of TRBD1 is not possible without DNA. This CDR3 is 16 amino acids long. Germline assignment: CDR1 SEHNR and CDR2 FQNEAQ (reference sequence). The full variable domain, completed using reference TRBV7-9 and TRBJ1-6, is DTGVSQNPRHKITKRGQNVTFRCDPISEHNRLYWYRQTLGQGPEFLTYFQNEAQLEKSRLLSDRFSAERPKGSFSTLEIQRTEQGDSAMYLCASSPTAGIDNSPLHFGNGTRLTVT.

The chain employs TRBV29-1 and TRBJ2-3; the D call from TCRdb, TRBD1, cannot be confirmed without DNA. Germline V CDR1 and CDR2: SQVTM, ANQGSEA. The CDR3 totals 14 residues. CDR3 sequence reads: CSVDVGGWGDTQYF.

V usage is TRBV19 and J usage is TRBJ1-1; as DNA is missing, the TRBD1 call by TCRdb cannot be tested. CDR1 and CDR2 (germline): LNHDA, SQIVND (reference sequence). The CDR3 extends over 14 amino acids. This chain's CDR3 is CARSIPGMNTEAFF.

The CDR3 is CSALPAGTGRTYEQYF. The rearrangement links TRBV20-1 to TRBJ2-7; as DNA is missing, the TRBD1 call by TCRdb cannot be tested. Germline V gene sequence: CDR1 DFQATT, CDR2 SNEGSKA (reference sequence). The CDR3 runs 16 residues.

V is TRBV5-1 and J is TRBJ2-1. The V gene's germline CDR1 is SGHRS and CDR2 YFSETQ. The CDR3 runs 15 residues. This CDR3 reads CASSLDQTRYNEQFF.

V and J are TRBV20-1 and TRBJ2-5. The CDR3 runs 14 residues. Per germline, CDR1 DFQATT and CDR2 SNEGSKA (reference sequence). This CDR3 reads CSARATLYQETQYF.

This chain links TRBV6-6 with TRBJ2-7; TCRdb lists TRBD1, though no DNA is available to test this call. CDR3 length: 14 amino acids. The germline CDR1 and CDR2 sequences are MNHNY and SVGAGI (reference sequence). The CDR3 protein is CASSYLDNSYEQYF.

The CDR3 loop is CASRMQETYNEQFF. This rearrangement joins TRBV5-1 to TRBJ2-1. Germline-derived CDR1 and CDR2 are SGHRS and YFSETQ. The CDR3 spans 14 residues.

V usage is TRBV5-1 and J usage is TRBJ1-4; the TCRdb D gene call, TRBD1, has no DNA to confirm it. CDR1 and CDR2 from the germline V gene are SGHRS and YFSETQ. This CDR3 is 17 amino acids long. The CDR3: CASSPKGQPSHNEKLFF.

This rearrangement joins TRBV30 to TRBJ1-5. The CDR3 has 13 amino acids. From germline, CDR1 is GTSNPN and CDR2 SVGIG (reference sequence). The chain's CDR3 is CAWSETGNQPQHF.